Below, 20 T cell receptor beta chains from the same sample are listed, as sequenced in a study of shared clonotypes between healthy human individuals. Libraries were prepared by immunoSEQ multiplex PCR; TCRdb keeps only in-frame clonotypes and omits some of them. The table lists some 2 million clones, about 95% of them singletons. Naive CD8 isolation took CD45RO-negative cells positively selected for CCR7 and excluded terminally differentiated effector memory CD45RA+ cells. The sequencing sample was made of naive CD8+ T cells sorted from blood. The receptors come from a man aged 18 to 30 in good health.

The chain joins TRBV6-1 to TRBJ1-1, with D tentatively TRBD1 (6 bases). The V gene's germline CDR1 is MNHNS and CDR2 SASEGT. The length of the CDR3 is 14 residues. V lost 1 base and J lost 4, with 10 bases in between. The CDR3 loop reads CASSEDRESTEAFF. The CDR3 DNA reads as TGTGCCAGCAGTGAAGACAGGGAATCCACTGAAGCTTTCTTT.

The chain recombines TRBV5-6 with TRBJ2-3, with 14 positions matching TRBD2. V dropped 3 bases and J dropped 6; count of bases not matched to a gene: 6. Germline V gives CDR1 SGHDT, CDR2 YYEEEE. The CDR3 contains 16 residues. In nucleotides, the CDR3 is TGTGCCAGCAGCTCTGGACTAGCGGGGGGTTCGGATACGCAGTATTTT. It is translated as CASSSGLAGGSDTQYF.

The gene calls are TRBV7-2 and TRBJ2-7; the match to TRBD1 covers 8 bases. The V gene's germline CDR1 is SGHTA and CDR2 FQGNSA. CDR3 length equals 15 residues. After removal of 1 base from V and 1 base from J, the junction contained 3 bases not matched to a gene. The CDR3 reads CASSLGDRISYEQYF. The DNA for the CDR3 is TGTGCCAGCAGCTTAGGGGACAGGATTTCCTACGAGCAGTACTTC.

V usage is TRBV15 and J usage is TRBJ1-1; 8 bases are shared with TRBD1. V lost 4 bases, J lost 1 base, and 8 bases stayed unmatched. CDR1 is LNHNV and CDR2 is YYDKDF in the germline V gene (reference sequence). The CDR3 consists of 16 residues. CDR3 sequence: CATSKDREVTNTEAFF. For the CDR3, the DNA is TGTGCCACCAGCAAGGACAGGGAGGTAACGAACACTGAAGCTTTCTTT.

The rearrangement joins TRBV4-1 to TRBJ1-3; unclear D gene. CDR1 and CDR2 (germline): MGHRA, YSYEKL. Trimming stripped 1 base from V and 0 bases from J, with 22 bases between. This CDR3 has 20 residues. The CDR3 DNA reads as TGCGCCAGCAGCCAAGGCCGGACCACCCGGGCCGCACACTCTGGAAACACCATATATTTT. Protein sequence: CASSQGRTTRAAHSGNTIYF.

The chain employs TRBV6-1 and TRBJ2-5; perhaps TRBD2 as D (5 bases). This CDR3 contains 15 residues. V was pared by 2 bases and J by 2 bases, with 12 bases between. The V gene's germline CDR1 is MNHNS and CDR2 SASEGT. The CDR3 is CASSEFVRDQETQYF. The CDR3 DNA follows: TGTGCCAGCAGTGAATTTGTACGGGATCAAGAGACCCAGTACTTC.

A single count supports this clone. The chain employs TRBV11-2 and TRBJ2-7; TRBD2 matches at 8 bases. The CDR3 is 16 amino acids. The germline CDR1 and CDR2 sequences are SGHAT and FQNNGV. Trimming at V came to 5 bases and at J to 5 bases, leaving 14 bases not matched to a gene. Here the CDR3 DNA reads TGTGCCAGCAGCAGCCGAGCGGGAGCCTTTCGGGACGAGCAGTACTTC. Protein product: CASSSRAGAFRDEQYF.

The chain employs TRBV5-1 and TRBJ1-2; 7 nucleotides agree with TRBD1. The CDR3 extends over 14 amino acids. The ends lost 4 bases at V and 5 bases at J; junction bases unmatched: 8. The germline V gene has CDR1 SGHRS and CDR2 YFSETQ. The CDR3 region is CASSPVQGGYGYTF. CDR3 bases: TGCGCCAGCAGCCCGGTCCAGGGGGGGTATGGCTACACCTTC.

V usage is TRBV6-4 and J usage is TRBJ2-1; no firm D call. Germline lookup yields CDR1 MRHNA and CDR2 SNTAGT. CDR3 size: 16 residues. V gave up 5 bases and J gave up 1 base, with 15 bases separating them. CDR3 region: CASSPTAVSSYNEQFF. The CDR3, as DNA: TGTGCCAGCAGTCCGACCGCAGTATCGTCCTACAATGAGCAGTTCTTC.

The chain employs TRBV9 and TRBJ1-1, with 9 bases fitting TRBD1. Germline V gives CDR1 SGDLS, CDR2 YYNGEE. The trim removed 3 bases at V and 4 bases at J, leaving 10 bases unmatched. The length of the CDR3 is 16 residues. The CDR3 protein is CASSAGQGTVGTEAFF. For the CDR3, the DNA is TGTGCCAGCAGCGCCGGACAGGGGACAGTGGGCACTGAAGCTTTCTTT. Supplemented by reference TRBV9 and TRBJ1-1, the full variable domain reads DSGVTQTPKHLITATGQRVTLRCSPRSGDLSVYWYQQSLDQGLQFLIQYYNGEERAKGNILERFSAQQFPDLHSELNLSSLELGDSALYFCASSAGQGTVGTEAFFGQGTRLTVV.

This clone appeared a few times. Other DNA sequences of this sample code for an identical CDR3. The chain links TRBV11-2 to TRBJ2-7; D is ambiguous. This CDR3 spans 12 amino acids. CDR1 SGHAT and CDR2 FQNNGV come from the germline V gene. V dropped 1 base and J dropped 4 bases, with 5 bases sitting between them. The DNA for the CDR3 is TGTGCCAGCAGCTTAGTGGGGTACGAGCAGTACTTC. It yields the protein CASSLVGYEQYF.

The V and J genes are TRBV5-1 and TRBJ1-1; D not resolved. The length of the CDR3 is 14 residues. V lost 3 bases to trimming and J lost 4 bases, with 13 bases between them. Germline loops: CDR1 SGHRS, CDR2 YFSETQ. In nucleotides, the CDR3 is TGCGCCAGCAGCTCGGGCTCCCTTGGCACTGAAGCTTTCTTT. Its protein is CASSSGSLGTEAFF.

This clone was recorded once. This chain links TRBV7-9 with TRBJ2-7; 9 nucleotides match TRBD2. Germline CDR1 and CDR2: SEHNR and FQNEAQ (reference sequence). Trimming at V came to 5 bases and at J to 6 bases, leaving 14 bases not matched to a gene. The CDR3 totals 16 residues. DNA for the CDR3: TGTGCCAGCAGCCCCGTGGGGAGCGGGGGGCCGGGCGAGCAGTACTTC. Protein product: CASSPVGSGGPGEQYF.

In the case of this clone: In the same sample, other DNA sequences code for this CDR3. The V and J genes are TRBV19 and TRBJ1-1; D uncertain. Germline values: CDR1 LNHDA, CDR2 SQIVND (reference sequence). The V gene lost 4 bases and the J gene lost 0 bases, with 6 bases spanning the gap. The length of the CDR3 is 13 residues. The CDR3 region is CASSTGLNTEAFF. The DNA for the CDR3 is TGTGCCAGTAGTACGGGTTTGAACACTGAAGCTTTCTTT.

The V gene is TRBV2, the J gene TRBJ1-2, with D perhaps TRBD1 (6 bases). V shed 8 bases and J shed 0 bases, with 13 bases lying between them. The CDR3 runs to 14 residues. The germline V gene has CDR1 SNHLY and CDR2 FYNNEI. The chain's CDR3 is CASPRDKANYGYTF. CDR3 coding DNA: TGTGCCAGCCCCCGGGACAAAGCTAACTATGGCTACACCTTC.

The chain uses TRBV5-6 and TRBJ1-2, with D possibly being TRBD1 (5 bases). There are 13 residues in the CDR3. CDR1 and CDR2 (germline): SGHDT, YYEEEE. V gave up 4 bases and J gave up 6 bases, with 13 bases separating them. The CDR3 bases are TGTGCCAGCAGCCCCGGGGCCCCGGATGGCTACACCTTC. Translated: CASSPGAPDGYTF.

The chain recombines TRBV5-6 with TRBJ2-5; TRBD2 matches 11 bases. This CDR3 spans 17 amino acids. V shed 0 bases, J shed 1 base, and the junction held 5 bases outside the gene matches. The germline gives CDR1 SGHDT, CDR2 YYEEEE. The CDR3 DNA reads TGTGCCAGCAGCTTGGGTGCTAGCGGGAGGATCCAAGAGACCCAGTACTTC. This translates into CASSLGASGRIQETQYF.

The chain employs TRBV6-5 and TRBJ2-7, with TRBD1 matching 11 bases. Germline V gene data show CDR1 as MNHEY and CDR2 as SVGAGI. Losses at the gene ends were 4 bases for V and 3 bases for J; bases not matched to a gene: 2. The CDR3 is 14 amino acids. This chain's CDR3 is CASSWGQGVYEQYF. DNA of the CDR3: TGTGCCAGCAGTTGGGGACAGGGGGTCTACGAGCAGTACTTC.

The chain joins TRBV13 to TRBJ1-4, with 7 positions matching TRBD1. Germline CDR1 and CDR2: PRHDT and FYEKMQ (reference sequence). CDR3 size: 15 residues. V lost 5 bases and J lost 7; bases outside the gene matches: 10. The CDR3 sequence is CASSRGDSGSEKLFF. CDR3 nucleotides: TGTGCCAGCAGCAGAGGGGACAGCGGTAGTGAAAAACTGTTTTTT. Full variable domain (missing parts from reference TRBV13 and TRBJ1-4): AAGVIQSPRHLIKEKRETATLKCYPIPRHDTVYWYQQGPGQDPQFLISFYEKMQSDKGSIPDRFSAQQFSDYHSELNMSSLELGDSALYFCASSRGDSGSEKLFFGSGTQLSVL.

This chain joins TRBV7-2 and TRBJ2-7; a weak D match, TRBD2 (6 bases). The CDR3 consists of 14 residues. Germline CDR1 SGHTA, CDR2 FQGNSA. The V end was cut by 5 bases, the J end by 5 bases, with 16 bases between. The CDR3 DNA follows: TGTGCCAGCAGCCGTCTGGCGGGGAGTCACGAGCAGTACTTC. It yields the protein CASSRLAGSHEQYF.